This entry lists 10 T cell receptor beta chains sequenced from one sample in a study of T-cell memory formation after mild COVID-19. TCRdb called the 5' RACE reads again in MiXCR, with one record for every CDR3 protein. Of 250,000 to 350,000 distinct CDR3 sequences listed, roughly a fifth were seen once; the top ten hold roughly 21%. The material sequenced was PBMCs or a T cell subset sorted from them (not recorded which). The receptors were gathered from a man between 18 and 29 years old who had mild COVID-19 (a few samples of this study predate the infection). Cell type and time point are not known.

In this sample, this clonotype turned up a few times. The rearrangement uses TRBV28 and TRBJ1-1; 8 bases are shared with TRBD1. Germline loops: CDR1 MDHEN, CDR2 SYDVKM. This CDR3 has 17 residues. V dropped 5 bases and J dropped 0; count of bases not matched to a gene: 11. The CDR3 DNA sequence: TGTGCCAGCAGTGACCTTACCAGGGGGCCTATGAACACTGAAGCTTTCTTT. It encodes CASSDLTRGPMNTEAFF.

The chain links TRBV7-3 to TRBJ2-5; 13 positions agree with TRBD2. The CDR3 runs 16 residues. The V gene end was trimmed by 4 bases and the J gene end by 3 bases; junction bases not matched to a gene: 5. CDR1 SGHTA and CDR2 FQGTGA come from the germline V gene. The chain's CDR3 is CASSSQGLAGKETQYF. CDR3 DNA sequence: TGTGCCAGCAGCTCCCAGGGACTAGCGGGGAAAGAGACCCAGTACTTC.

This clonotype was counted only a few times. The DNA of the CDR3 is TGTGCCAGCGCGGCAGGGACGAATGAGCAGTTCTTC. Translating gives CASAAGTNEQFF. V is TRBV7-3 and J is TRBJ2-1, with D perhaps being TRBD1 or TRBD2 (5 bases each). From germline, CDR1 is SGHTA and CDR2 FQGTGA. Trimming removed 8 bases at V and 7 bases at J, with 12 bases between. The length of the CDR3 is 12 residues.

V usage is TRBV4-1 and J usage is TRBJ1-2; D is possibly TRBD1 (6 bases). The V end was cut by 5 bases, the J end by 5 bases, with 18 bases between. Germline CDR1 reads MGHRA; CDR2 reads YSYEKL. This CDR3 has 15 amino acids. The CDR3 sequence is CASSVRGGPEYGYTF. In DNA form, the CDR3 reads TGCGCCAGCAGCGTTCGGGGGGGCCCTGAGTATGGCTACACCTTC.

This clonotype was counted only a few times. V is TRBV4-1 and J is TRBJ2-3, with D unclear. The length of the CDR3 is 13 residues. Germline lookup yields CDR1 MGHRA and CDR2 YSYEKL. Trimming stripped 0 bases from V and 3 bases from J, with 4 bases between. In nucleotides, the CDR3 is TGCGCCAGCAGCCAAGATTATACAGATACGCAGTATTTT. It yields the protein CASSQDYTDTQYF.

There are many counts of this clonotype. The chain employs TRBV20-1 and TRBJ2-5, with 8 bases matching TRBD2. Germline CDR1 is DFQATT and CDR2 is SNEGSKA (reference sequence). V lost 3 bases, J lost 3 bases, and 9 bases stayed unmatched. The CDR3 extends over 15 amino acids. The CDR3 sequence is CSASPRVAGKETQYF. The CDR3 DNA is TGCAGTGCTAGTCCCCGCGTAGCGGGGAAAGAGACCCAGTACTTC.

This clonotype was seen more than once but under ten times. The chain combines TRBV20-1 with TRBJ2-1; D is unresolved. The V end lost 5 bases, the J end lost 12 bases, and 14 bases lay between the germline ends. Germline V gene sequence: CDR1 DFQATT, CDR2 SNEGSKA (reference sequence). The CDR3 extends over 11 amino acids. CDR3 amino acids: CSAPSPRRQFF. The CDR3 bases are TGCAGTGCTCCTTCACCCAGGCGGCAGTTCTTC.

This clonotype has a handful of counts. The CDR3 is CATQSLAGGYNEQFF. DNA of the CDR3: TGCGCCACCCAGTCTCTAGCGGGGGGTTACAATGAGCAGTTCTTC. The V and J genes are TRBV5-1 and TRBJ2-1; TRBD2 matches at 11 bases. Germline V gene lookup returns CDR1 SGHRS and CDR2 YFSETQ. The V gene end was trimmed by 9 bases and the J gene end by 4 bases; junction bases not matched to a gene: 9. CDR3 size: 15 residues.

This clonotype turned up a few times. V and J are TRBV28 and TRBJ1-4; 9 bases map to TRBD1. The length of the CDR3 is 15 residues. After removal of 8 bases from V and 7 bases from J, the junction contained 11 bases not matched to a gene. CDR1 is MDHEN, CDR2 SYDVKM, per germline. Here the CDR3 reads CASEDGDRDFEKLFF. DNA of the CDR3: TGTGCCAGCGAAGACGGGGACAGGGATTTTGAAAAACTGTTTTTT.

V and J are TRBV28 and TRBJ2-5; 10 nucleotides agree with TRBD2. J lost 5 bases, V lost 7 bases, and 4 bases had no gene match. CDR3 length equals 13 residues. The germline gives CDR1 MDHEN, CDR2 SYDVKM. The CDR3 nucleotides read TGTGCCAGCATACTAGCGGGGACTGAGACCCAGTACTTC. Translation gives CASILAGTETQYF.